Listed below are T cell receptor beta chains from one sample, sequenced in a study of immune heterogeneity within non-small cell lung tumors. MiXCR, applied by TCRdb to the multiplex PCR reads, yields one record per CDR3 protein. The sample shows roughly 14,000 distinct CDR3 sequences, roughly 29% of them seen only once. Source material: lung tumor tissue. Receptors were obtained from a man aged 40-55 years with non-small cell lung cancer. The CDR3 runs from the conserved cysteine through the conserved F or W. Fields, in order: CDR3 DNA, CDR3 protein, V gene, D gene, J gene, clone size. D genes are given only for firm matches. Size values are once, few and many counts, or a class for expanded clones, and some rows have none.

TGTGCCAGCAGCCTGGGGGCGGGAGTGGGCGAGCAGTACTTC | CASSLGAGVGEQYF | TRBV5-4 | - | TRBJ2-7 | -
TGCGCCAGCAGAGGCGCAGGGGGCACCGGGGAGCTGTTTTTT | CASRGAGGTGELFF | TRBV5-1 | TRBD1 | TRBJ2-2 | few
TGTGCCAGCAGCTTTCGAGCGGGAGCAGGCGAGCAGTACTTC | CASSFRAGAGEQYF | TRBV5-5 | TRBD2 | TRBJ2-7 | medium-sized
TGTGCCAGCAGTTTAGGCGGGAGCTGGGAGCAGTTCTTC | CASSLGGSWEQFF | TRBV12-3/TRBV12-4 | TRBD2 | TRBJ2-1 | medium-sized
TGTGCCAGCAGCCCTACCGTTCAGGGCGGGGGGACCCAGTACTTC | CASSPTVQGGGTQYF | TRBV5-6 | TRBD2 | TRBJ2-5 | -
TGTGCCAGCAGCTTAGAAGGGGGCGGGTACGAGCAGTACTTC | CASSLEGGGYEQYF | TRBV7-9 | TRBD1 | TRBJ2-7 | few
TGCGCCAGCAGTGAGTCAGGGCCTCCCCAAGAGACCCAGTACTTC | CASSESGPPQETQYF | TRBV10-2 | - | TRBJ2-5 | many
TGTGCCACCAGTGATTTTGGACGGCCCCAAGAGACCCAGTACTTC | CATSDFGRPQETQYF | TRBV24-1 | - | TRBJ2-5 | -
TGTGCCTGGAGTGTTCAGGCTAGCAATCAGCCCCAGCATTTT | CAWSVQASNQPQHF | TRBV30 | - | TRBJ1-5 | many
TGTGCCAGCAGCTTAGTGGGGTCTATGACCGTTTCACCCCTCCACTTT | CASSLVGSMTVSPLHF | TRBV7-2 | - | TRBJ1-6 | -
TGTGCCAGCAGTTTAGGCAGAGGCACTGAAGCTTTCTTT | CASSLGRGTEAFF | TRBV27 | - | TRBJ1-1 | many
TGTGCCAGCAGCTTGGTTGGGACTAGCGGGAGAAAGATCAATGAGCAGTTCTTC | CASSLVGTSGRKINEQFF | TRBV5-6 | TRBD2 | TRBJ2-1 | -
TGTGCCATCAGTGACAGTTACAATGAGCAGTTCTTC | CAISDSYNEQFF | TRBV10-3 | - | TRBJ2-1 | few
TGTGCCAGCAGTCAACAGGGGATGGAAGCCTATGGCTACACCTTC | CASSQQGMEAYGYTF | TRBV12-3/TRBV12-4 | TRBD1 | TRBJ1-2 | medium-sized
TGTGCCAGCAGTTTGAGGGGTATAGGGAATTCACCCCTCCACTTT | CASSLRGIGNSPLHF | TRBV12-3/TRBV12-4 | - | TRBJ1-6 | medium-sized
TGTGCCAGCAGCCCCCATAAAGGGACAGGGCAAGAGACCCAGTACTTC | CASSPHKGTGQETQYF | TRBV5-8 | TRBD1 | TRBJ2-5 | many
TGTGCCAGCAGCTTAGGGAGTAGCTCCTACAATGAGCAGTTCTTC | CASSLGSSSYNEQFF | TRBV11-2 | - | TRBJ2-1 | few
TGCAGTGCTATTGCGGCGGGGGAGCTGTTTTTT | CSAIAAGELFF | TRBV20-1 | - | TRBJ2-2 | -
TGCGCCAGCAGCCCTGGACAGCCTTCTAACTATGGCTACACCTTC | CASSPGQPSNYGYTF | TRBV5-1 | - | TRBJ1-2 | medium-sized
TGTGCCAGCAGCCCGCACAATGAGCAGTTCTTC | CASSPHNEQFF | TRBV7-2 | - | TRBJ2-1 | -
TGTGCCAGCAGGGCTAATAGCGGGACGAAAGAGACCCAGTACTTC | CASRANSGTKETQYF | TRBV2 | TRBD2 | TRBJ2-5 | -
TGTGCCAGTAGTATTGAGGAGGGGCTTTGGACCGGGGAGCTGTTTTTT | CASSIEEGLWTGELFF | TRBV19 | - | TRBJ2-2 | many
TGCAGTGCTAGAAGGGACACCTCGTACAATGAGCAGTTCTTC | CSARRDTSYNEQFF | TRBV20-1 | - | TRBJ2-1 | medium-sized
TGTGCTAGTGGCCCCTCAAGACAGTCCAACGACTATAATTCACCCCTCCACTTT | CASGPSRQSNDYNSPLHF | TRBV12-5 | - | TRBJ1-6 | medium-sized
TGTGCCAGCATCCGGGACACGAAAAATGGCTACACCTTC | CASIRDTKNGYTF | TRBV6-1 | - | TRBJ1-2 | medium-sized
TGTGCCAGTAGTCCTCTCGGACAGGGGGAAAATTCACCCCTCCACTTT | CASSPLGQGENSPLHF | TRBV19 | TRBD1 | TRBJ1-6 | large
TGCGCCAGCAGCTCGTCGGGACTAGCGGGGGTGTACAATGAGCAGTTCTTC | CASSSSGLAGVYNEQFF | TRBV5-1 | TRBD2 | TRBJ2-1 | few
TGTGCCAGCAGCTTGGCTGCAGGCCCCGGGGTAGCGGGCTCCTACAATGAGCAGTTCTTC | CASSLAAGPGVAGSYNEQFF | TRBV5-6 | TRBD2 | TRBJ2-1 | -
TGTGCCACCAGTGATCAAGGACAGGGGGCAGTCAATGAGCAGTTCTTC | CATSDQGQGAVNEQFF | TRBV24-1 | TRBD1 | TRBJ2-1 | medium-sized
TGTGCCACCAGCCGCCCCAGGAGGGAGACAGGGGTAAGAGATACGCAGTATTTT | CATSRPRRETGVRDTQYF | TRBV24-1 | TRBD1 | TRBJ2-3 | many